This record covers a single T cell receptor (beta chain). The data originate from a study of blood T cell repertoires in COVID-19. Study-wide background: T cells, B-cell-depleted T cells, or PBMCs supplied cDNA or gDNA.

Original processing methods: Reference gene primer amplification gave estimated nucleated cell counts. Repertoires were generated with immunoSEQ multiplex PCR, while TCRdb's copy carries only in-frame clones and drops some. V and J calls and clone size are as listed in that table; D and trimming were resolved from the DNA. Among hundreds of thousands of clones listed, roughly 87% were seen once. CDR1 and CDR2 from the germline V gene are SEHNR and FQNEAQ (reference sequence). CDR3 length: 17 residues. The trim removed 3 bases at V and 0 bases at J, leaving 6 bases unmatched. The sample was PBMCs or T cells enriched from blood (not recorded which). This chain connects TRBV7-9 to TRBJ1-1; 11 bases line up with TRBD1. This clonotype was obtained from a woman aged 30 to 39 who had recovered from COVID-19. This chain's CDR3 is CASSLDRGRGMNTEAFF. The DNA for the CDR3 is TGTGCCAGCAGCTTGGACAGGGGGCGAGGGATGAACACTGAAGCTTTCTTT.